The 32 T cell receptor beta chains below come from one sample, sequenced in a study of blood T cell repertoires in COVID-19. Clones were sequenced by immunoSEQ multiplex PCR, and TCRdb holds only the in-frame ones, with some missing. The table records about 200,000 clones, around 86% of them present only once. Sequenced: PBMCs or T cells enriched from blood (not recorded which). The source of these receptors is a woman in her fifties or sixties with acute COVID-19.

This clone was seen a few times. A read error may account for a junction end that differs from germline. The CDR3, as DNA: TGTGCCACCCGTGAGGCGCAGGGGGCAGGGGGCTACACCTTC. Its protein is CATREAQGAGGYTF. The chain is built from TRBV24-1 and TRBJ1-2; TRBD1 matches at 8 bases. Germline values: CDR1 KGHDR, CDR2 SFDVKD. The CDR3 is 14 residues long.

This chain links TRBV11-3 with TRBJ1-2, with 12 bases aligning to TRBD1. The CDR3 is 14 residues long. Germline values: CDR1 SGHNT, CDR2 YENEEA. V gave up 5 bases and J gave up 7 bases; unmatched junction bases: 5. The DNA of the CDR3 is TGTGCCAGCAGCGGGACAGGGGGCCGGGGTGGCTACACCTTC. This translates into CASSGTGGRGGYTF.

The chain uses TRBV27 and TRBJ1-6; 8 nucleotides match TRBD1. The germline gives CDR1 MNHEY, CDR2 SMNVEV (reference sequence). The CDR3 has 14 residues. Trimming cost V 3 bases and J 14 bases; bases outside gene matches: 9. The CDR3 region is CASSFTLTGGSLHF. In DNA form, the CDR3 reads TGTGCCAGCAGTTTCACCCTAACAGGGGGATCCCTCCACTTT.

The CDR3 sequence: CAGRFFVGRTEAFF. DNA of the CDR3: TGTGCCGGCCGATTTTTTGTGGGGAGGACTGAAGCTTTCTTT. This chain uses TRBV7-9 with TRBJ1-1; D remains unclear. The CDR3 loop spans 14 amino acids. Germline lookup yields CDR1 SEHNR and CDR2 FQNEAQ (reference sequence). Trimming shortened V by 11 bases and J by 5 bases, and 21 bases separated the two germline ends.

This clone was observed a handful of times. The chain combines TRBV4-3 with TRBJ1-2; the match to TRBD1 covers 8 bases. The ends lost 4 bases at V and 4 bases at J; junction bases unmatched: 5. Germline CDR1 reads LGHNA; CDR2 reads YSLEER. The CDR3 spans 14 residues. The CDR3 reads CASSPQGAGYGYTF. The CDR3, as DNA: TGCGCCAGCAGCCCGCAGGGGGCAGGCTATGGCTACACCTTC.

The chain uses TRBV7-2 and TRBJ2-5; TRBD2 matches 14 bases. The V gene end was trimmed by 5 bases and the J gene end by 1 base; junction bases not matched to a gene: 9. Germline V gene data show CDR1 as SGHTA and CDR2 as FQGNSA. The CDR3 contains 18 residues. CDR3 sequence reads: CASSAGGLAGDSQETQYF. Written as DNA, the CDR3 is TGTGCCAGCAGCGCAGGGGGACTAGCGGGAGACTCCCAAGAGACCCAGTACTTC.

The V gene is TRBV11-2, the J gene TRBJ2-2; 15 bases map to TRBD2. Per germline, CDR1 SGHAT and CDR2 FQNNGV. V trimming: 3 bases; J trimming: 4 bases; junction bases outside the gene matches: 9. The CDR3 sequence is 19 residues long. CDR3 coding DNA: TGTGCCAGCAGCTTCCGGACTAGCGGGGGGGAGGATGGCACCGGGGAGCTGTTTTTT. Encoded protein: CASSFRTSGGEDGTGELFF.

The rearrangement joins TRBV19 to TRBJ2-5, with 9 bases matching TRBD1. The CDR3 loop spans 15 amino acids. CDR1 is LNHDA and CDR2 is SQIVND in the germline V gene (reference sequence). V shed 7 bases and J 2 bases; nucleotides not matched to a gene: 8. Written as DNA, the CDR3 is TGTGCCAGTAAACAGGGGGCAGGGGGTCAAGAGACCCAGTACTTC. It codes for CASKQGAGGQETQYF. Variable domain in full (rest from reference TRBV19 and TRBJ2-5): DGGITQSPKYLFRKEGQNVTLSCEQNLNHDAMYWYRQDPGQGLRLIYYSQIVNDFQKGDIAEGYSVSREKKESFPLTVTSAQKNPTAFYLCASKQGAGGQETQYFGPGTRLLVL.

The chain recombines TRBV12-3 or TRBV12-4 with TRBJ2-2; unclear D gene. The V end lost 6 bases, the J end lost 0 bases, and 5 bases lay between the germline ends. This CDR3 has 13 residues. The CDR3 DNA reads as TGTGCCAGCAGCAGGACGAACACCGGGGAGCTGTTTTTT. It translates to CASSRTNTGELFF.

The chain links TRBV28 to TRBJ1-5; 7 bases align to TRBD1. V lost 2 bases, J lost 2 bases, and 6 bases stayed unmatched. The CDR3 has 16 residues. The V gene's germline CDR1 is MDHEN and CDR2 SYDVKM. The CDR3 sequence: CASSLDQGGGNQPQHF. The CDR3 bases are TGTGCCAGCAGTTTAGATCAGGGGGGCGGCAATCAGCCCCAGCATTTT.

This CDR3 reads CASSLKKASGFSYEQYF. Written as DNA, the CDR3 is TGTGCCAGCAGTTTAAAAAAGGCTAGCGGGTTCTCCTACGAGCAGTACTTC. The chain links TRBV27 to TRBJ2-7, with 8 bases matching TRBD2. The junction had 9 bases not matched to a gene; V was cut back by 2 bases and J by 0 bases. This CDR3 spans 17 amino acids. From germline, CDR1 is MNHEY and CDR2 SMNVEV (reference sequence).

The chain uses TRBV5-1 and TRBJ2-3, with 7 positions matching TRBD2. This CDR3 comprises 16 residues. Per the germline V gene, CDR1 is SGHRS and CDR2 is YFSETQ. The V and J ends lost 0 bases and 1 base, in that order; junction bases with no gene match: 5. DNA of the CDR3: TGCGCCAGCAGCTTGGGCTGGGCGGGAGGCACAGATACGCAGTATTTT. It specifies CASSLGWAGGTDTQYF.

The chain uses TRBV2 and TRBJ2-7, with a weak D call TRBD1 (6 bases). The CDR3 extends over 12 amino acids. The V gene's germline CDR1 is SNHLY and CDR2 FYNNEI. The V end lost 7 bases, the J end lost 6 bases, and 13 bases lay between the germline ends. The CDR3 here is CASNRELGEQYF. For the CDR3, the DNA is TGTGCCAGCAACAGGGAATTGGGCGAGCAGTACTTC. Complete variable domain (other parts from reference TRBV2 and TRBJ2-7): EPEVTQTPSHQVTQMGQEVILRCVPISNHLYFYWYRQILGQKVEFLVSFYNNEISEKSEIFDDQFSVERPDGSNFTLKIRSTKLEDSAMYFCASNRELGEQYFGPGTRLTVT.

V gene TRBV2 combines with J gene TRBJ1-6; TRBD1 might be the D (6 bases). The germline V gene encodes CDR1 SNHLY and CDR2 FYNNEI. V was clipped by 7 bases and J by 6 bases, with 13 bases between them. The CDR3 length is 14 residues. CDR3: CASNLQGSNSPLHF. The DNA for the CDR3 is TGTGCCAGCAACTTACAGGGATCTAATTCACCCCTCCACTTT.

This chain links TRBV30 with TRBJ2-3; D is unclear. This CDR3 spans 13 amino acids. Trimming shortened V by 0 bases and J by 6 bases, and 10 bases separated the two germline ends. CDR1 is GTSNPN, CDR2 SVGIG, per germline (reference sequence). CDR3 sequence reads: CAWSVLRRDTQYF. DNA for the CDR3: TGTGCCTGGAGTGTTTTGAGGCGGGATACGCAGTATTTT.

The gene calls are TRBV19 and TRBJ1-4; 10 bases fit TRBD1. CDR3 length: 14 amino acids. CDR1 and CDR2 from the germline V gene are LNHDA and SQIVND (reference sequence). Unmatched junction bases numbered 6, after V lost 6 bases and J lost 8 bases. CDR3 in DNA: TGTGCCAGTAGGGCGGGACAGGGGAGCGAAAAACTGTTTTTT. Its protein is CASRAGQGSEKLFF.

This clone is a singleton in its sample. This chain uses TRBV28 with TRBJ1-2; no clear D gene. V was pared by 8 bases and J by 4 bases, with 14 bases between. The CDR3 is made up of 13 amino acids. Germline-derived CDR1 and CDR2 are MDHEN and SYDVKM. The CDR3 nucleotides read TGTGCCAGCGGAACAACAGTCCCCTATGGCTACACCTTC. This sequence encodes CASGTTVPYGYTF.

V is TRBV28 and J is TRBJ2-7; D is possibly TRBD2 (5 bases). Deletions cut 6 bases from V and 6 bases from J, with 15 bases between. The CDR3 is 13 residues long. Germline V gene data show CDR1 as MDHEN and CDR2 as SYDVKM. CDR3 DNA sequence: TGTGCCAGCAGGTCCGGAGGCTTCGGCGAGCAGTACTTC. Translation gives CASRSGGFGEQYF.

In DNA form, the CDR3 reads TGCGCCAGCAGCCCAGGACAGAACCCGGTGGTGTACGAGCAGTACTTC. Encoded protein: CASSPGQNPVVYEQYF. The chain has TRBV5-1 and TRBJ2-7; perhaps TRBD1 as D (6 bases). With 4 bases removed from V and 4 bases from J, the gap between germline ends came to 21 bases. There are 16 residues in the CDR3. CDR1 and CDR2 from the germline V gene are SGHRS and YFSETQ.

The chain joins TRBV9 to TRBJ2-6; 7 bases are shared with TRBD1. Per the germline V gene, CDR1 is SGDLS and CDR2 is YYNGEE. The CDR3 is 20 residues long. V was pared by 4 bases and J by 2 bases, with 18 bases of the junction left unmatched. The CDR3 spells CASSKGELGQAHPGANVLTF. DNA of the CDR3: TGTGCCAGCAGCAAAGGAGAGCTAGGACAGGCCCATCCTGGGGCCAACGTCCTGACTTTC.

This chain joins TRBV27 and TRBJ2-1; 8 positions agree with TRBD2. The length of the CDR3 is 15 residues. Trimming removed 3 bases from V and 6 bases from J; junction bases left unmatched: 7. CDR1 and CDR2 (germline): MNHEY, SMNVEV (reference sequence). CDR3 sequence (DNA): TGTGCCAGCAGTTTCAGGGGACTAGTACGCAATGAGCAGTTCTTC. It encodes CASSFRGLVRNEQFF.

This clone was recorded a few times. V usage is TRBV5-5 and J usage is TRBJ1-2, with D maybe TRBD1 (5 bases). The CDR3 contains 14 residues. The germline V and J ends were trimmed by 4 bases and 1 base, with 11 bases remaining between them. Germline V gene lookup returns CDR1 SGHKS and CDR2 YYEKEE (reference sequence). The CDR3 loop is CASSGRGINYGYTF. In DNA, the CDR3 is TGTGCCAGCAGCGGGCGGGGGATTAACTATGGCTACACCTTC. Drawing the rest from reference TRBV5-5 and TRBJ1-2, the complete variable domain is DAGVTQSPTHLIKTRGQQVTLRCSPISGHKSVSWYQQVLGQGPQFIFQYYEKEERGRGNFPDRFSARQFPNYSSELNVNALLLGDSALYLCASSGRGINYGYTFGSGTRLTVV.

The CDR3 loop is CASSYMVAGASGETQYF. The CDR3 DNA reads TGTGCCAGCAGTTACATGGTAGCGGGGGCCTCCGGGGAGACCCAGTACTTC. The J gene is TRBJ2-5, the V gene TRBV6-2 or TRBV6-3; 9 nucleotides align to TRBD2. The CDR3 has 17 amino acids. J lost 5 bases, V lost 2 bases, and 12 bases had no gene match. CDR1 is MNHEY, CDR2 SVGEGT, per germline.

CDR3 bases: TGTGCCAGCAGCAAAGCGCGGACTACCGGGACAGGGATTCCCTACGAGCAGTACTTC. Translating it yields CASSKARTTGTGIPYEQYF. The rearrangement links TRBV21-1 to TRBJ2-7; the D segment call TRBD1 is taken from the table without a DNA check. TRBV21-1 is deemed a pseudogene. The CDR3 length is 19 residues.

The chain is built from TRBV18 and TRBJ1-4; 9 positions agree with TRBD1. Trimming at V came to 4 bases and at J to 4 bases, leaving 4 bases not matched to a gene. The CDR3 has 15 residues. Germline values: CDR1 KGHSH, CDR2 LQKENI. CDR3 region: CASSLGQGVNEKLFF. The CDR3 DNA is TGTGCCAGCTCACTGGGACAGGGCGTTAATGAAAAACTGTTTTTT.

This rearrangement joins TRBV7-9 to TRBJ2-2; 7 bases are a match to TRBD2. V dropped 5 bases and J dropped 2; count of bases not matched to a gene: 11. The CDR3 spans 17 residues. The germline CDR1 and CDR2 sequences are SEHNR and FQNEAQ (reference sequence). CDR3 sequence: CASSQVRSGINTGELFF. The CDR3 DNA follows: TGTGCCAGCAGCCAAGTTCGGAGCGGGATTAACACCGGGGAGCTGTTTTTT.

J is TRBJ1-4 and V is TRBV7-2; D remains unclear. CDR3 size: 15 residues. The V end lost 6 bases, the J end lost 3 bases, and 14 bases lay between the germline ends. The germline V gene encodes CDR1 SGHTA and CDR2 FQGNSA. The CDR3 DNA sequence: TGTGCCAGCAGAAATAGCCTCCGTCCTAATGAAAAACTGTTTTTT. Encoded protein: CASRNSLRPNEKLFF.

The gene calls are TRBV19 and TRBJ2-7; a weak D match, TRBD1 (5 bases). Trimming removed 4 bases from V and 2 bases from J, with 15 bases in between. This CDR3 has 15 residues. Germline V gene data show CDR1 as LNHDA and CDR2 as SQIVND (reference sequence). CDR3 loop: CASSKWQGSTYEQYF. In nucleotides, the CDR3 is TGTGCCAGTAGTAAGTGGCAGGGTTCTACCTACGAGCAGTACTTC. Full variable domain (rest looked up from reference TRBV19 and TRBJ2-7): DGGITQSPKYLFRKEGQNVTLSCEQNLNHDAMYWYRQDPGQGLRLIYYSQIVNDFQKGDIAEGYSVSREKKESFPLTVTSAQKNPTAFYLCASSKWQGSTYEQYFGPGTRLTVT.

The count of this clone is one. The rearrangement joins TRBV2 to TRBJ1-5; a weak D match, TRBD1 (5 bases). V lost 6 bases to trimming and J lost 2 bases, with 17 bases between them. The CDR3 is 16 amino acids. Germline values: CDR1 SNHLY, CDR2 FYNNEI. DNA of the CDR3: TGTGCCAGCAGACCCTTGGGGGGGATCGGCAATCAGCCCCAGCATTTT. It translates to CASRPLGGIGNQPQHF.

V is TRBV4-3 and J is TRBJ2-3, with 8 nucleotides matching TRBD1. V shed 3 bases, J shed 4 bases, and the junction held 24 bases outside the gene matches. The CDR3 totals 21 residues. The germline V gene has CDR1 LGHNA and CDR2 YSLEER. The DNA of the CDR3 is TGCGCCAGCAGCCAGGACAGGGCAGGCCGGACGGGGTCGACTGAGCCAGATACGCAGTATTTT. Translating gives CASSQDRAGRTGSTEPDTQYF.

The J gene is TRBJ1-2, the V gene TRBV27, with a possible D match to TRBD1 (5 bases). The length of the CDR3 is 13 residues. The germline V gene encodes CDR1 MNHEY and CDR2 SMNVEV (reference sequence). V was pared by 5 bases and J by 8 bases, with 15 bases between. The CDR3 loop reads CASSPGHASGYTF. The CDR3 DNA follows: TGTGCCAGCAGTCCCGGACATGCCTCCGGCTACACCTTC.

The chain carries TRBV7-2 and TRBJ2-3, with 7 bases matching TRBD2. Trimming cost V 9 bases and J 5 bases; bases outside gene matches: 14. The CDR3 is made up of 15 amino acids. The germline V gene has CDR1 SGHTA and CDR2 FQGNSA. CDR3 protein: CASSTSAKGIDTQYF. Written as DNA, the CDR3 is TGTGCCAGTTCCACTAGCGCTAAGGGGATAGATACGCAGTATTTT.